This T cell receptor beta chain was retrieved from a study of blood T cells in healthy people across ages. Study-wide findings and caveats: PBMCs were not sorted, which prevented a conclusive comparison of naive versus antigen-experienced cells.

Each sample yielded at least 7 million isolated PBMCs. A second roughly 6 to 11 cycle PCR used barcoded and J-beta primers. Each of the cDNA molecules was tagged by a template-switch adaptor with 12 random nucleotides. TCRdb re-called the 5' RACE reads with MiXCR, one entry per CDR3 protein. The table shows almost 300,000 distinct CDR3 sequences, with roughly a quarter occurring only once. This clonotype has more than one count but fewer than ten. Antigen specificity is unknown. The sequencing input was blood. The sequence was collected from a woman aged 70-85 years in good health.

Here the CDR3 DNA reads TGCAGTGCTAGAGATTTACCAACAGGTCGAGAGACCCAGTACTTC. This gives the protein CSARDLPTGRETQYF. The chain couples TRBV20-1 to TRBJ2-5; TRBD1 might be the D (5 bases). CDR3 length: 15 residues. V was trimmed by 0 bases and J by 4 bases, leaving 15 bases between them. The germline gives CDR1 DFQATT, CDR2 SNEGSKA (reference sequence).